This TCR beta chain emerged from a study of brain metastases from non-small cell lung cancer. Findings of the study overall: Compared with primary tumors, brain metastases showed less T-cell infiltration. Compared with their matched primary tumors, 60% to 65% of brain metastases showed expanded T-cell clones.

CDR3 length equals 16 residues. As for this clone: The antigen remains undetermined.

Profiling relied on immunoSEQ multiplex PCR, and the TCRdb table lists in-frame clones only, not all of them. Here the sample spans 4,500 to 6,000 clones, roughly 85% being singletons. The chain links TRBV21-1 to TRBJ1-1. TRBV21-1 is recorded as a pseudogene. The sample comprised primary lung tumor tissue. The clonotype comes from a donor over 35 with non-small cell lung cancer. DNA of the CDR3: TGTGCCAGCAGCAAAGAAAGGGACGATGAGAACACTGAAGCTTTCTTT. It codes for CASSKERDDENTEAFF.